This TCR beta chain was identified during a study of blood T cell repertoires in COVID-19. As for the study in general: COVID-19 samples from acute and convalescent phases originated in the United States, Italy and Spain. From T cells, B-cell-depleted T cells, or PBMCs came the material, which was cDNA or gDNA.

The CDR3 spans 15 residues. Germline CDR1 and CDR2: SGHDT and YYEEEE. V lost 3 bases and J lost 3; bases outside the gene matches: 7. Profiled with immunoSEQ multiplex PCR; TCRdb holds only in-frame clones, not every one. Of under 40,000 clones detected, approximately 87% appear once; the ten largest clones hold more than 20%. The specimen sequenced was peripheral blood. V is TRBV5-6 and J is TRBJ1-1; TRBD1 matches 8 bases. The clonotype was recovered from a man aged 45-60 years with active or convalescent COVID-19. The CDR3 coding sequence is TGTGCCAGCAGCTCACCGAAGACAGGGGACACTGAAGCTTTCTTT. Translating gives CASSSPKTGDTEAFF.